These 6 T cell receptor beta chains were sequenced from one sample in a study of response to subunit inactivated influenza vaccine. In TCRdb, the RT-PCR reads were re-called with MiXCR into one record per CDR3 protein. The table records about 650,000 distinct CDR3 sequences, around 15% of them present only once. The sequences come from PBMCs from blood, collected 14 to 15 days before vaccination. All receptors come from a man aged 45-60 years who received an inactivated influenza vaccine.

A few counts support this clonotype. The V call is TRBV5-1, the J call TRBJ2-7, with a tentative D call TRBD1 (6 bases). V lost 2 bases to trimming and J lost 6 bases, with 18 bases between them. There are 15 residues in the CDR3. The germline V gene encodes CDR1 SGHRS and CDR2 YFSETQ. CDR3 in DNA: TGCGCCAGCAGCTTATCAAACAGGGAGAAAGGCGAGCAGTACTTC. This encodes CASSLSNREKGEQYF.

This clonotype occurred a few times. CDR3 sequence: CAISDRVGRYGTDTQYF. Here the CDR3 DNA reads TGTGCCATCAGTGACAGGGTAGGGCGGTACGGCACAGATACGCAGTATTTT. The chain has TRBV10-3 and TRBJ2-3, with D possibly TRBD1 on 5 matching bases. Germline loops: CDR1 ENHRY, CDR2 SYGVKD. Trimming took 3 bases from V and 1 from J, leaving 17 bases between them. The CDR3 covers 17 residues.

This clonotype was counted only a few times. The chain combines TRBV28 with TRBJ1-5; D remains ambiguous. V lost 7 bases and J 2 bases, leaving 9 bases between the germline ends. The V gene's germline CDR1 is MDHEN and CDR2 SYDVKM. The CDR3 runs 13 residues. CDR3 region: CASTASGNQPQHF. CDR3 bases: TGTGCCAGCACAGCAAGCGGCAATCAGCCCCAGCATTTT.

V and J are TRBV7-8 and TRBJ2-5, with 9 bases matching TRBD1. This CDR3 spans 15 amino acids. The J segment lost 7 bases and the V segment lost 1 base, leaving 7 bases of the junction unmatched. The germline V gene encodes CDR1 SGHVS and CDR2 FQNEAQ. For the CDR3, the DNA is TGTGCCAGCAGCTTAGGGGACAGGGTAGTCGTGACCCAGTACTTC. Its translation is CASSLGDRVVVTQYF.

This clonotype came up many times. The chain combines TRBV12-3 or TRBV12-4 with TRBJ2-3; D might be TRBD1 (6 bases). V dropped 5 bases and J dropped 5 bases, with 14 bases sitting between them. The length of the CDR3 is 14 residues. The CDR3 loop reads CASSMGPRGDTQYF. The CDR3 region has the DNA TGTGCCAGCAGTATGGGACCCAGGGGAGATACGCAGTATTTT.

In its sample, this clonotype was seen a few times. The chain carries TRBV7-9 and TRBJ2-7; 8 bases agree with TRBD2. Germline CDR1 is SEHNR and CDR2 is FQNEAQ (reference sequence). The V segment lost 1 base and the J segment 2 bases; nucleotides outside the gene matches: 7. CDR3 length: 16 residues. The CDR3 DNA reads as TGTGCCAGCAGCTTAGGAAGCGGGGGCCAAACCTACGAGCAGTACTTC. Translated, it gives CASSLGSGGQTYEQYF.